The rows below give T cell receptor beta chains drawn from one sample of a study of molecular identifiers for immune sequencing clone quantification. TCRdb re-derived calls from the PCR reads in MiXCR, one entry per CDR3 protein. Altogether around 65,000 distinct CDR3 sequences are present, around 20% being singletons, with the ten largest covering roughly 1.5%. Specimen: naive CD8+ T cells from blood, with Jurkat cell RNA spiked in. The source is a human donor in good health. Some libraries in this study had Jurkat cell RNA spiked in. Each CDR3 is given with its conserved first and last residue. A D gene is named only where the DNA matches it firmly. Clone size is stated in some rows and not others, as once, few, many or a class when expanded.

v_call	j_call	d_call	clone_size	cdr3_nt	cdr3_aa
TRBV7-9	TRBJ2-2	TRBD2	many	TGTGCCAGCAGCTCCGAACTAGCGGGAGTTTTCTGGGAGCTGTTTTTT	CASSSELAGVFWELFF
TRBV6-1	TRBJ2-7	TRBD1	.	TGCGCCAGCGGTGGTCTGGCGATCGATGCAGGGGGTCCCTACGAGCAGTACTTC	CASGGLAIDAGGPYEQYF
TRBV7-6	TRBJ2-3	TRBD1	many	TGTGCCGTTCACAGGGGGTCCCTCTCCGATACGCAGTATTTT	CAVHRGSLSDTQYF
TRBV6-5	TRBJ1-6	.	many	TGTGCCAGAAAGAACAGGTCGGGTTCACCCCTCCACTTT	CARKNRSGSPLHF
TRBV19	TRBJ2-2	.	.	TGTGCCAGTAGTCCAACTCTAAACACCGGGGAGCTGTTTTTT	CASSPTLNTGELFF
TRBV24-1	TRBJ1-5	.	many	TGTGCCACCAGTGATGGGACGATTAGCAATCAGCCCCAGCATTTT	CATSDGTISNQPQHF
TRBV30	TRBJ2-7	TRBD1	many	TGTGCCTATTGTTCCGGGACAGGCCTCTGGGAGCAGTACTTC	CAYCSGTGLWEQYF
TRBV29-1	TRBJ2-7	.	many	TGCAGCGTGGAGGCCCCACACTCCTACGAGCAGTACTTC	CSVEAPHSYEQYF
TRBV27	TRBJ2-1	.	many	TGTGCCAGCAGAGAGGGGATTTGGAATGAGCAGTTCTTC	CASREGIWNEQFF
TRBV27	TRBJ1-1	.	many	TGTGCCAGCAGTTCGGGGAACACTGAAGCTTTCTTT	CASSSGNTEAFF
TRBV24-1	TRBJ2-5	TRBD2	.	TGTGCCACCAGTGATGTAGCGGGAGGGGGACAAGAGACCCAGTGCTTC	CATSDVAGGGQETQCF
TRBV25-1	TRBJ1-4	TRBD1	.	TGTGCCAGCAGTGAAACAGGGGCAGGGGGCGGTGAAAAACTGTTTTTT	CASSETGAGGGEKLFF
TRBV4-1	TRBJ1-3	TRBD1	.	TGCGCCAGCAGCCAAGGTTGGGACAGAGGAAACACCATATATTTT	CASSQGWDRGNTIYF
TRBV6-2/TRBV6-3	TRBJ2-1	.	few	TGTGCCAGCCGGACAGCTCTCTACAATGAGCAGTTCTTC	CASRTALYNEQFF
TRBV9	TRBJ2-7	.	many	TGTGCCAGCAGCGGCGGGTTCGGAGATAGCTCCTACGAGCAGTACTTC	CASSGGFGDSSYEQYF
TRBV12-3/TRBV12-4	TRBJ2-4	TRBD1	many	TGTGCCAGCAGTACTCCATCGGGACAGGGGGCGACCAAAAACATTCAGTACTTC	CASSTPSGQGATKNIQYF
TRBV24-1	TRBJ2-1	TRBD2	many	TGTGCCACCGGGACTAGCATGTTGTATGAGCAGTTCTTC	CATGTSMLYEQFF
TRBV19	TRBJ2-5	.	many	TGTGCCAGTAGTATGGTTGCTAGCTTGTTTCCCCCAACCGGTCAAGAGACCCAGTACTTC	CASSMVASLFPPTGQETQYF
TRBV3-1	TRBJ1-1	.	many	TGTGCCAGCAGCCAACCGAAACAGTCCTTAACTGAAGCTTTCTTT	CASSQPKQSLTEAFF
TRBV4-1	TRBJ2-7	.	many	TGCGCCAGCAGCCTCTCCCCGCAGGGCCGATACGAGCAGTACTTC	CASSLSPQGRYEQYF
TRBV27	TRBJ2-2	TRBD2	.	TGTGCCAGCTTAGACCGGGCGGGAGGGAACACCGGGGAGCTGTTTTTT	CASLDRAGGNTGELFF
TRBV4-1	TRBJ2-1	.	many	TGCGCCAGCAGGCCCGGCCCAGGGACCCTCAACAATGAGCAGTTCTTC	CASRPGPGTLNNEQFF
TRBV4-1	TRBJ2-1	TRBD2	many	TGCGCCAGCAGCCATGTCGGACTAGCGGGAGACAATGAGCAGTTCTTC	CASSHVGLAGDNEQFF
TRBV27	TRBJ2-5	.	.	TGTGCCAGCAGTCCAGTGGGCTCGGGAGAGACCCAGTACTTC	CASSPVGSGETQYF
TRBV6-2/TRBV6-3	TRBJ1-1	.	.	TGTGCCAGCAGTTACCAGCCAGTCAAGAAGATGAACACCGAAGCTCTCTTT	CASSYQPVKKMNTEALF
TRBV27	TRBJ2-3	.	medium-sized	TGTGCCAGCAGTTTGTGGTCTCTAACGGGAGAAGATTCAGATACGCAGTATTTT	CASSLWSLTGEDSDTQYF
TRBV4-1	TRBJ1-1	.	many	TGCGCCAGCAGCCAACATACGAACACTGAAGCTTTCTTT	CASSQHTNTEAFF
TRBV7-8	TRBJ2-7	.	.	TGTGCCAGCAGCTTATATTCCGGGACAACCTACGAGCAGTACTTC	CASSLYSGTTYEQYF
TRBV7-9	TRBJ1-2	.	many	TGTGCCAGCAGCTTAGAAGGGGGAGCTAACTATGGCTACACCTTC	CASSLEGGANYGYTF
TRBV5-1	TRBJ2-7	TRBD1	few	TGCGCCAGCAGCGCGGACAGGGAATTCTACGAGCAGTACTTC	CASSADREFYEQYF
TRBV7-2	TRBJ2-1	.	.	TGTGCCAGCAGCTTAGAACCCAGCGGCGATAATTTTAGCTCCCACAATGAGCAATTCTTC	CASSLEPSGDNFSSHNEQFF
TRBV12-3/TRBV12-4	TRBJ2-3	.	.	TGTGCCAGCAGACGAACAAGCGCCGATACGCAGTATTTT	CASRRTSADTQYF
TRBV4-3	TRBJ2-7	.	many	TGCGCCAGCAGCCAAGATGCTAGCAGCTACGAGCAGTACTTC	CASSQDASSYEQYF
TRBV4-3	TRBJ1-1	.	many	TGCGCCAGCAGCCAAGATCGGGACCCTTACATGAACACTGAAGCTTTCTTT	CASSQDRDPYMNTEAFF
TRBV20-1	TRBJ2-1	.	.	TGCAGTGCTAGAACTCTAGCGCTCAGAATCAACAATGAGCAGTTCTTC	CSARTLALRINNEQFF
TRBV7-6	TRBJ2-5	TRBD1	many	TGTGCCAGCAGCTGGGGACAGGGGATGGTAGAGACCCAGTACTTC	CASSWGQGMVETQYF
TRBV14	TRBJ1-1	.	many	TGTGCCAGCAGCCAAGCCGCGGGCGCTGAAGCTTTCTTT	CASSQAAGAEAFF
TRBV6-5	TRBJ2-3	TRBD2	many	TGTGCCAGCAGTTTCAACCCTGGACTAGCGGGGATAAAAGATACGCAGTATTTT	CASSFNPGLAGIKDTQYF
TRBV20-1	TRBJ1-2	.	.	TGCGGTGCTAGAGACACATCTAACTATGGCTACACCTTC	CGARDTSNYGYTF
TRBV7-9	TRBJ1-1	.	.	TGTGCCAGCAGCTCAGCGCAGGCCGGGTTGACTGAAGCTTTCTTT	CASSSAQAGLTEAFF
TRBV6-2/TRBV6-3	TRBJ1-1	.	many	TGTGCCAGCAGTTACTCCGCTACGAGGAACACTGAAGCTTTCTTT	CASSYSATRNTEAFF
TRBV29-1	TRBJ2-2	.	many	TGCAGCGTTGAAGCGGGAGCGAACACCGGGGAGCTGTTTTTT	CSVEAGANTGELFF